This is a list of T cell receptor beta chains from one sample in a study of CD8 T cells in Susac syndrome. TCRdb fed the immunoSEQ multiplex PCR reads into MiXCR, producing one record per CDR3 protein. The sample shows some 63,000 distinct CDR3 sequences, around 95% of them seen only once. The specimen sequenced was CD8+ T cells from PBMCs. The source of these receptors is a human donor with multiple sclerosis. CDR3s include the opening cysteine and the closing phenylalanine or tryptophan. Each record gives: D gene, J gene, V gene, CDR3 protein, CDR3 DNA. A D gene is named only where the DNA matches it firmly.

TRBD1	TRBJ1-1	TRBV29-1	CSVDADRANTEAFF	TGCAGCGTTGACGCGGACAGGGCGAACACTGAAGCTTTCTTT
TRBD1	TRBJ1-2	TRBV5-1	CASSWTGETYGYTF	TGCGCCAGCAGCTGGACAGGGGAGACCTATGGCTACACCTTC
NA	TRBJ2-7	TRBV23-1	CASSQRGRYTYEQYF	TGCGCCAGCAGTCAAAGGGGCAGGTACACCTACGAGCAGTACTTC
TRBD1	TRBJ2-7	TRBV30	CAWSVGTGAYEQYF	TGTGCCTGGAGTGTTGGGACAGGCGCCTACGAGCAGTACTTC
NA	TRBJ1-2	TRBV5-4	CASSLQQGGGYTF	TGTGCCAGCAGCTTGCAACAGGGAGGAGGCTACACCTTC
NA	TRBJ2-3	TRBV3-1	CASSQAVGARVDTQYF	TGTGCCAGCAGCCAAGCAGTAGGGGCCCGGGTCGATACGCAGTATTTT
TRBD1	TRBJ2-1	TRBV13	CASSFAGTGNYNEQFF	TGTGCCAGCAGCTTTGCCGGGACAGGGAACTACAATGAGCAGTTCTTC
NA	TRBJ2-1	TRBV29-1	CSVGVNYNEQFF	TGCAGCGTCGGGGTAAACTACAATGAGCAGTTCTTC
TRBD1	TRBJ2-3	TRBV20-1	CSARDGTGSTDTQYF	TGCAGTGCTAGAGATGGGACAGGAAGCACAGATACGCAGTATTTT
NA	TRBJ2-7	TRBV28	CASSFSGAYEQYF	TGTGCCAGCAGTTTCTCGGGGGCCTACGAGCAGTACTTC
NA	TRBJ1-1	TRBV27	CAESPYPGVNTEAFF	TGTGCCGAGAGCCCATACCCGGGAGTGAACACTGAAGCTTTCTTT
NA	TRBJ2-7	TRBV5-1	CASSRSSQGGSYEQYF	TGCGCCAGCAGCCGCTCCAGCCAGGGGGGATCCTACGAGCAGTACTTC
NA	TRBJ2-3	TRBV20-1	CSARETPIGTDTQYF	TGCAGTGCTAGAGAGACCCCGATCGGCACAGATACGCAGTATTTT
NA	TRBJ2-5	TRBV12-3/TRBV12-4	CASSSYRDPQETQYF	TGTGCCAGCAGCTCCTACCGGGACCCGCAAGAGACCCAGTACTTC
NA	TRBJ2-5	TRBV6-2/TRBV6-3	CASSYEGSQETQYF	TGTGCCAGCAGTTACGAGGGCTCACAAGAGACCCAGTACTTC
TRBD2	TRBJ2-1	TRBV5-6	CASILTSGNYNEQFF	TGTGCCAGCATTCTGACTAGCGGAAATTACAATGAGCAGTTCTTC
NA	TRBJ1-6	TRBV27	CASSPNSPHRGSPLHF	TGTGCCAGCAGTCCCAACTCGCCCCACCGGGGTTCACCCCTCCACTTT
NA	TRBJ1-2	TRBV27	CASSFQGGYTF	TGTGCCAGCAGTTTCCAGGGTGGCTACACCTTC
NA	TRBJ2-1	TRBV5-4	CASSNLGGSSYNEQFF	TGTGCCAGCAGCAACCTGGGCGGCAGCTCCTACAATGAGCAGTTCTTC
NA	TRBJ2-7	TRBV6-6	CVKTGFAYEQYF	TGTGTCAAGACAGGATTTGCCTACGAGCAGTACTTC
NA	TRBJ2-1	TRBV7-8	CASSFPQEGDSYNEQFF	TGTGCCAGCAGCTTCCCTCAGGAGGGGGACTCCTACAATGAGCAGTTCTTC
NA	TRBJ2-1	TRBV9	CASSPSGLPNEQFF	TGTGCCAGCAGCCCATCCGGACTACCAAATGAGCAGTTCTTC
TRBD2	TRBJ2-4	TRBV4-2	CASSQEMGLARIQYF	TGTGCCAGCAGCCAAGAAATGGGACTAGCGCGGATTCAGTACTTC
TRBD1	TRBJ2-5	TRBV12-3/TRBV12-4	CASGLQQGFETQYF	TGTGCCAGCGGGCTCCAACAGGGGTTTGAGACCCAGTACTTC
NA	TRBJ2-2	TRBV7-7	CASSVGVGTGELFF	TGTGCCAGCAGCGTAGGGGTCGGCACCGGGGAGCTGTTTTTT
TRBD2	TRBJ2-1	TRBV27	CASSLWEGSPMNEQFF	TGTGCCAGCAGTTTATGGGAGGGATCCCCTATGAATGAGCAGTTCTTC
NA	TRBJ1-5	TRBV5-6	CASSSSQGPSNQPQHF	TGTGCCAGCAGCTCATCACAGGGTCCTTCCAATCAGCCCCAGCATTTT
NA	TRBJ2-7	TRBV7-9	CASSPLDRFYEQYF	TGTGCCAGCAGCCCCCTCGACAGATTTTACGAGCAGTACTTC
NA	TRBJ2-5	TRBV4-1	CASSQERGTETQYF	TGCGCCAGCAGCCAAGAACGAGGTACCGAGACCCAGTACTTC
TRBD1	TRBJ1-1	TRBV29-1	CSVEDRGMNTEAFF	TGCAGCGTGGAGGACAGGGGAATGAACACTGAAGCTTTCTTT
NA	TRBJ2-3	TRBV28	CASIPAPTASTDTQYF	TGTGCCAGCATCCCCGCCCCGACAGCAAGCACAGATACGCAGTATTTT
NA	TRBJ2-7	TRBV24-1	CATSDLRGYEQYF	TGTGCCACCAGTGATTTGCGAGGGTACGAGCAGTACTTC
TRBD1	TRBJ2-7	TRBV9	CASSARPLGTGGHEQYF	TGTGCCAGCAGCGCCCGCCCCCTGGGGACAGGGGGCCACGAGCAGTACTTC